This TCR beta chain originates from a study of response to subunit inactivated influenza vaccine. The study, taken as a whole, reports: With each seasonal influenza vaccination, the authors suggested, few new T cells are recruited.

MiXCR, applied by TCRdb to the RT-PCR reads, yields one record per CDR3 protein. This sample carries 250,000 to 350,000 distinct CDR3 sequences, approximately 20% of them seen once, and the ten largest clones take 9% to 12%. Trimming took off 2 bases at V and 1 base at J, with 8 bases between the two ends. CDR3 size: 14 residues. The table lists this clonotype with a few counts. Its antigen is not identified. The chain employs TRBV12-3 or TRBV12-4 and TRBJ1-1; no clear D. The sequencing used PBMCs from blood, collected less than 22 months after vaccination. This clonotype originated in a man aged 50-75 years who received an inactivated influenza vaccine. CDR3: CASSLKWQNTEAFF. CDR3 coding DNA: TGTGCCAGCAGTTTAAAGTGGCAGAACACTGAAGCTTTCTTT.